A selection of T cell receptor beta chains follows, all from one sample in a study of T-cell memory formation after mild COVID-19. TCRdb analysed the 5' RACE reads with MiXCR anew, one entry per CDR3 protein. In the table there are 550,000 to 600,000 distinct CDR3 sequences, about 22% of which are singletons. The sequenced sample consisted of PBMCs or a T cell subset sorted from them (not recorded which). Receptor source: an adult woman who had mild COVID-19 (a few samples of this study predate the infection). Cell type and time point are not known. The CDR3 runs from the conserved cysteine through the conserved F or W. A D gene is named only where the DNA matches it firmly. Clone size is not always given. Where it is, it says once, few, many or a class for expanded clones.

clone size: few
V gene: TRBV9
J gene: TRBJ2-5
D gene: TRBD2
CDR3 protein: CASSPMAGGPQETQYF
CDR3 DNA: TGTGCCAGCAGCCCCATGGCGGGGGGTCCCCAAGAGACCCAGTACTTC

clone size: few
V gene: TRBV7-2
J gene: TRBJ2-5
D gene: TRBD1
CDR3 protein: CASSLDRGKETQYF
CDR3 DNA: TGTGCCAGCAGCTTGGACAGGGGAAAAGAGACCCAGTACTTC

clone size: NA
V gene: TRBV7-9
J gene: TRBJ2-1
D gene: NA
CDR3 protein: CASSLLAGTYNEQFF
CDR3 DNA: TGTGCCAGCAGCTTATTGGCGGGAACCTACAATGAGCAGTTCTTC

clone size: NA
V gene: TRBV18
J gene: TRBJ1-5
D gene: TRBD1
CDR3 protein: CASSPAQGRPNQPQHF
CDR3 DNA: TGTGCCAGCTCACCTGCACAGGGGCGCCCCAATCAGCCCCAGCATTTT

clone size: few
V gene: TRBV6-4
J gene: TRBJ2-3
D gene: TRBD1
CDR3 protein: CASSDSGTGAPDTQYF
CDR3 DNA: TGTGCCAGCAGTGACTCCGGGACAGGGGCCCCAGATACGCAGTATTTT

clone size: NA
V gene: TRBV7-3
J gene: TRBJ2-7
D gene: NA
CDR3 protein: CASSSGQFSDEQYF
CDR3 DNA: TGTGCCAGCAGTTCAGGACAGTTTAGCGACGAGCAGTACTTC

clone size: NA
V gene: TRBV7-2
J gene: TRBJ2-3
D gene: NA
CDR3 protein: CASSPRERDTQYF
CDR3 DNA: TGTGCCAGCAGCCCAAGGGAAAGGGATACGCAGTATTTT

clone size: NA
V gene: TRBV19
J gene: TRBJ2-1
D gene: NA
CDR3 protein: CASSISDYYNEQFF
CDR3 DNA: TGTGCCAGTAGTATTTCGGATTACTACAATGAGCAGTTCTTC

clone size: NA
V gene: TRBV2
J gene: TRBJ2-5
D gene: NA
CDR3 protein: CASPRRGQETQYF
CDR3 DNA: TGTGCCAGCCCGCGGCGTGGTCAAGAGACCCAGTACTTC

clone size: NA
V gene: TRBV4-3
J gene: TRBJ2-7
D gene: TRBD2
CDR3 protein: CASSQEGSGTAYEQYF
CDR3 DNA: TGCGCCAGCAGCCAAGAGGGTAGCGGGACCGCCTACGAGCAGTACTTC

clone size: many
V gene: TRBV5-1
J gene: TRBJ2-5
D gene: NA
CDR3 protein: CASSLAEGTVKETQYF
CDR3 DNA: TGCGCCAGCAGCTTGGCGGAGGGTACGGTAAAAGAGACCCAGTACTTC

clone size: NA
V gene: TRBV5-5
J gene: TRBJ2-1
D gene: NA
CDR3 protein: CASSSSWPRSWDNEQFF
CDR3 DNA: TGTGCCAGCAGCTCCTCCTGGCCTAGGTCTTGGGATAATGAGCAGTTCTTC

clone size: NA
V gene: TRBV6-5
J gene: TRBJ1-1
D gene: NA
CDR3 protein: CASIPWGGFSGEAFF
CDR3 DNA: TGTGCCAGCATTCCATGGGGGGGATTTAGCGGTGAAGCTTTCTTT

clone size: NA
V gene: TRBV7-3
J gene: TRBJ2-7
D gene: TRBD1
CDR3 protein: CASSLRSGVRRDRGYEQYF
CDR3 DNA: TGTGCCAGCAGCTTAAGGTCAGGCGTAAGACGGGACAGGGGTTACGAGCAGTACTTC

clone size: NA
V gene: TRBV7-2
J gene: TRBJ2-1
D gene: TRBD2
CDR3 protein: CASSLVGSGGPRFF
CDR3 DNA: TGTGCCAGCAGCTTAGTTGGGAGCGGGGGGCCCAGATTCTTC

clone size: NA
V gene: TRBV4-1
J gene: TRBJ1-5
D gene: TRBD1
CDR3 protein: CASGRGTDNQPQHF
CDR3 DNA: TGCGCCAGCGGAAGAGGGACAGACAATCAGCCCCAGCATTTT

clone size: few
V gene: TRBV13
J gene: TRBJ1-2
D gene: NA
CDR3 protein: CASSLGDSALYGYTF
CDR3 DNA: TGTGCCAGCAGCTTAGGTGACAGCGCATTATATGGCTACACCTTC

clone size: NA
V gene: TRBV5-1
J gene: TRBJ2-5
D gene: TRBD1
CDR3 protein: CASSDGQEMYQETQYF
CDR3 DNA: TGCGCCAGCAGCGACGGACAGGAAATGTATCAAGAGACCCAGTACTTC

clone size: few
V gene: TRBV27
J gene: TRBJ2-5
D gene: TRBD2
CDR3 protein: CASSGLAGGQETQYF
CDR3 DNA: TGTGCCAGCAGCGGACTAGCGGGGGGTCAAGAGACCCAGTACTTC

clone size: few
V gene: TRBV7-9
J gene: TRBJ2-4
D gene: NA
CDR3 protein: CASSEEGGIQYF
CDR3 DNA: TGTGCCAGCAGCGAGGAAGGGGGCATTCAGTACTTC

clone size: NA
V gene: TRBV7-3
J gene: TRBJ1-1
D gene: NA
CDR3 protein: CASSLRVAGGNTEAFF
CDR3 DNA: TGTGCCAGCAGCTTAAGAGTGGCCGGGGGGAACACTGAAGCTTTCTTT

clone size: few
V gene: TRBV12-3/TRBV12-4
J gene: TRBJ1-1
D gene: NA
CDR3 protein: CASSKGGKAEAFF
CDR3 DNA: TGTGCCAGCAGCAAGGGGGGTAAGGCTGAAGCTTTCTTT

clone size: NA
V gene: TRBV20-1
J gene: TRBJ2-3
D gene: NA
CDR3 protein: CSARMGGWGLAITDTQYF
CDR3 DNA: TGCAGTGCTAGGATGGGGGGCTGGGGGCTAGCGATCACAGATACGCAGTATTTT